The sequence of this TCR beta chain was determined in a study of OX40 agonist ivuxolimab in advanced cancers. Looking at the study overall: Every patient in dose escalation had hepatocellular carcinoma, melanoma, renal cell or head and neck cancer. The dose-escalation cohort was approximately 84% male, with a mean age of 60 years, ranging about 20 to 85.

V shed 4 bases and J 2 bases; nucleotides not matched to a gene: 9. CDR3 length equals 16 residues. Per the germline V gene, CDR1 is KGHSH and CDR2 is LQKENI. With respect to this clone: Its antigen is as yet unknown.

Measured with immunoSEQ multiplex PCR; TCRdb has only the in-frame clones, and not every one. There are about 84,000 clones in the sample; around nine tenths occur only once, and roughly 0.2% lies in the top ten. General observations from the study: Relative to CD4+ cells, CD8+ T cells on average had more expanded clones.

The genes are TRBV18 and TRBJ1-1; 8 positions agree with TRBD1. This TCR was recovered from an adult with an advanced solid tumor such as melanoma, head and neck, liver or kidney cancer. The sequenced sample was CD4+ or CD8+ T cells sorted from blood, obtained in a trial of the OX40 agonist ivuxolimab. The CDR3 sequence: CASSLSPGQVNTEAFF. The DNA of the CDR3 is TGTGCCAGCTCACTGTCGCCGGGACAGGTCAACACTGAAGCTTTCTTT.